Below are 4 T cell receptor beta chains sequenced from a single sample in a study of immune cell composition in non-small cell lung cancer. TCRdb's copy holds only in-frame clones and misses some; the assay was immunoSEQ multiplex PCR. This table holds 4,500 or so clones, approximately 78% found once. Specimen: lung tumor tissue. These receptors were collected from a human donor with non-small cell lung cancer.

The chain links TRBV5-8 to TRBJ1-4; 9 bases match TRBD1. Germline CDR1 SGHTS, CDR2 YDEGEE. V lost 0 bases to trimming and J lost 7 bases; unmatched junction nucleotides: 4. The CDR3 consists of 15 residues. For the CDR3, the DNA is TGTGCCAGCAGCTTGGTGGGGACAGGGTCTGAAAAACTGTTTTTT. Translated, it gives CASSLVGTGSEKLFF.

This clone was seen more than once but under ten times. The J gene is TRBJ2-7, the V gene TRBV19; 11 bases agree with TRBD2. The CDR3 is 18 residues long. Per germline, CDR1 LNHDA and CDR2 SQIVND (reference sequence). V was clipped by 6 bases and J by 0 bases; unmatched bases: 13. The DNA of the CDR3 is TGTGCCAGTAGCCCCATATTACCTAGCGGGGGGTACTCCTACGAGCAGTACTTC. Translated: CASSPILPSGGYSYEQYF.

The chain carries TRBV5-4 and TRBJ2-7; a weak D match, TRBD2 (6 bases). CDR1 SGHNT and CDR2 YYREEE come from the germline V gene (reference sequence). V lost 4 bases, J lost 5 bases, and 13 bases lay in between. This CDR3 is 13 amino acids long. The CDR3 DNA sequence: TGTGCCAGCAGCCAGATCGGAGGGGACGAGCAGTACTTC. Translating gives CASSQIGGDEQYF.

The chain uses TRBV18 and TRBJ2-1, with TRBD2 matching over 8 bases. The germline gives CDR1 KGHSH, CDR2 LQKENI. The CDR3 has 15 residues. V lost 4 bases to trimming and J lost 5 bases; unmatched junction nucleotides: 7. CDR3 residues: CASSLNSGNHNEQFF. The CDR3 bases are TGTGCCAGCTCACTAAATAGCGGGAACCACAATGAGCAGTTCTTC.